This entry lists 11 T cell receptor beta chains sequenced from one sample in a study of shared clonotypes between healthy human individuals. Clones were sequenced by immunoSEQ multiplex PCR, and TCRdb holds only the in-frame ones, with some missing. The table records some 2,400,000 clones, roughly 95% of them present only once. Sequencing was carried out using naive CD4+ T cells sorted from blood. Subset meaning: CD45RA+ positively selected. The receptors here all came from a man younger than 35 in good health.

The CDR3 bases are TGTGCCTGGAGTGCTGAATCCTCGGGACGAGTTCTGCAGTTCTTC. Translation gives CAWSAESSGRVLQFF. The chain combines TRBV30 with TRBJ2-1; D may correspond to TRBD1 or TRBD2 (5 bases each). Germline lookup yields CDR1 GTSNPN and CDR2 SVGIG (reference sequence). The V and J ends lost 1 base and 12 bases respectively, with 22 bases between them. This CDR3 has 15 amino acids. Looking up the rest from reference TRBV30 and TRBJ2-1 gives the full variable domain: SQTIHQWPATLVQPVGSPLSLECTVEGTSNPNLYWYRQAAGRGLQLLFYSVGIGQISSEVPQNLSASRPQDRQFILSSKKLLLSDSGFYLCAWSAESSGRVLQFFGPGTRLTVL.

The chain recombines TRBV7-2 with TRBJ2-1; 7 bases match TRBD2. CDR3 length equals 12 residues. V shed 8 bases, J shed 9 bases, and the junction held 7 bases outside the gene matches. Germline V gene lookup returns CDR1 SGHTA and CDR2 FQGNSA. The chain's CDR3 is CASGRGTTEQFF. The DNA for the CDR3 is TGTGCCAGCGGGAGGGGAACTACTGAGCAGTTCTTC.

The V and J genes are TRBV5-4 and TRBJ1-2, with 7 bases aligning to TRBD1. Germline-derived CDR1 and CDR2 are SGHNT and YYREEE (reference sequence). The CDR3 covers 15 residues. With 3 bases clipped from V and 2 bases from J, the junction kept 7 bases outside the gene matches. The CDR3 coding sequence is TGTGCCAGCAGCTCTTCGACAGGGCTAAACTATGGCTACACCTTC. As protein: CASSSSTGLNYGYTF.

The CDR3 loop reads CASSSRTGLIGIQPQHF. The CDR3 DNA follows: TGTGCCAGCAGTTCTCGGACAGGCCTTATAGGGATTCAGCCCCAGCATTTT. The chain has TRBV28 and TRBJ1-5, with TRBD1 matching over 7 bases. J gave up 6 bases and V 4 bases, and 15 bases lay outside the gene matches. This CDR3 comprises 17 residues. The germline V gene encodes CDR1 MDHEN and CDR2 SYDVKM.

The chain couples TRBV6-5 to TRBJ2-3; D might be TRBD2 (6 bases). Germline CDR1 and CDR2: MNHEY and SVGAGI. CDR3 length equals 13 residues. Between the trimmed V and J ends, which lost 7 bases and 3 bases, there was a span of 11 bases. CDR3 protein: CASKPSATDTQYF. DNA of the CDR3: TGTGCCAGCAAACCTAGCGCTACAGATACGCAGTATTTT.

The V call is TRBV6-5, the J call TRBJ2-7; D could derive from TRBD1 or TRBD2 (5 bases each). Germline CDR1 and CDR2: MNHEY and SVGAGI. Trimming cost V 5 bases and J 2 bases, with 16 bases left between them. The CDR3 is made up of 15 amino acids. The CDR3 region is CASSRGPVQAYEQYF. The CDR3 DNA reads as TGTGCCAGCAGTCGGGGCCCGGTGCAGGCCTACGAGCAGTACTTC.

The chain employs TRBV6-1 and TRBJ1-1; no reliable D call. Trimming shortened V by 6 bases and J by 5 bases, and 7 bases separated the two germline ends. CDR1 is MNHNS, CDR2 SASEGT, per germline. The CDR3 length is 11 residues. CDR3 in amino acids: CASRQSTEAFF. In DNA, the CDR3 is TGTGCCAGCAGGCAAAGTACTGAAGCTTTCTTT.

The chain recombines TRBV11-2 with TRBJ2-5; TRBD2 agrees at 8 bases. The V gene end was trimmed by 5 bases and the J gene end by 1 base; junction bases not matched to a gene: 9. This CDR3 comprises 16 residues. The germline CDR1 and CDR2 sequences are SGHAT and FQNNGV. CDR3 protein: CASSPQGGRLQETQYF. The CDR3 DNA is TGTGCCAGCAGCCCCCAGGGCGGGAGGCTCCAAGAGACCCAGTACTTC.

The chain recombines TRBV9 with TRBJ2-2; TRBD1 matches at 9 bases. Germline-derived CDR1 and CDR2 are SGDLS and YYNGEE. The CDR3 covers 17 residues. After removal of 4 bases from V and 0 bases from J, the junction contained 7 bases not matched to a gene. The CDR3 loop reads CASSYRQGGSNTGELFF. In DNA, the CDR3 is TGTGCCAGCAGCTATCGACAGGGGGGATCGAACACCGGGGAGCTGTTTTTT.

The chain links TRBV27 to TRBJ1-1; D gene ambiguous. Per germline, CDR1 MNHEY and CDR2 SMNVEV (reference sequence). The CDR3 length is 13 residues. Trimming cost V 3 bases and J 1 base, with 6 bases left between them. The CDR3 loop is CASSFWQNTEAFF. CDR3 nucleotides: TGTGCCAGCAGTTTTTGGCAGAACACTGAAGCTTTCTTT.

The chain has TRBV5-6 and TRBJ2-1, with D tentatively TRBD1 (6 bases). Trimming cost V 0 bases and J 6 bases, with 13 bases left between them. Germline-derived CDR1 and CDR2 are SGHDT and YYEEEE. The CDR3 sequence is 15 residues long. The CDR3 DNA is TGTGCCAGCAGCTTGGTACCAGGGGAACCCAATGAGCAGTTCTTC. Its translation is CASSLVPGEPNEQFF.